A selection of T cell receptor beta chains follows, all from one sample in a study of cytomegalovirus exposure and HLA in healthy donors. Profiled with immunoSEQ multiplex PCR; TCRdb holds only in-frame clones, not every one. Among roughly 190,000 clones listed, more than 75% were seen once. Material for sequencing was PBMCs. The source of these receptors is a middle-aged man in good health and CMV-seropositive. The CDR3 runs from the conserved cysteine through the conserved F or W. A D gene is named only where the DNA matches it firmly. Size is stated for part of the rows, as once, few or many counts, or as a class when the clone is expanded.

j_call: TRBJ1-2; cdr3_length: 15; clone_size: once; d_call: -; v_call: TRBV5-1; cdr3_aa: CASSRRGGGYYGYTF; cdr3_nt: TGTGCCAGCAGCCGACGCGGGGGGGGGTACTATGGCTACACCTTC
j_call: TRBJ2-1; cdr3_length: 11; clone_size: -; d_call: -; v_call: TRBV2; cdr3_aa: CASTGYNEQFF; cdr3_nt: TGTGCCAGTACTGGTTACAATGAGCAGTTCTTC
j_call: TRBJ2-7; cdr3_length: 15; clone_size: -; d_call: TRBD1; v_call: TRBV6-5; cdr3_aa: CASRGTGRTPYEQYF; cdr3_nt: TGTGCCAGCAGGGGGACAGGGAGAACTCCCTACGAGCAGTACTTC
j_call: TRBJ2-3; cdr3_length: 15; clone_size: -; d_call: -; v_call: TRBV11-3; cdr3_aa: CASSFGGGPRDTQYF; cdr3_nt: TGTGCCAGCAGCTTTGGCGGGGGCCCAAGGGATACGCAGTATTTT
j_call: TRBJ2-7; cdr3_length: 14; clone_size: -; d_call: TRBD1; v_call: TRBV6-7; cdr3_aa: CAGKSGTDSYEQYF; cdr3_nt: TGTGCCGGGAAGTCCGGGACAGACTCCTACGAGCAGTACTTC
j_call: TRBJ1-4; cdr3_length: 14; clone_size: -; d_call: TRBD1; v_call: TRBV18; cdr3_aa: CASSPRTGGEKLFF; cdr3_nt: TGTGCCAGCTCACCTAGGACAGGGGGTGAAAAACTGTTTTTT
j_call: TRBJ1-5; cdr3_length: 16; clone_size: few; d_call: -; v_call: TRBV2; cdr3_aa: CASSEEDSRRWTPQHF; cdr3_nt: TGTGCCAGCAGTGAAGAAGACAGCCGACGGTGGACGCCCCAGCATTTT
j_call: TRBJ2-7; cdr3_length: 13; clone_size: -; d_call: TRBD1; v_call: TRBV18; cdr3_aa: CASSPQGAYEQYF; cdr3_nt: TGTGCCAGCTCACCACAGGGGGCGTACGAGCAGTACTTC
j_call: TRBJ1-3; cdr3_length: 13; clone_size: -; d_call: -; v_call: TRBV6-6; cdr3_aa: CASSIAWGNTIYF; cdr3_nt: TGTGCCAGCAGTATAGCGTGGGGAAACACCATATATTTT
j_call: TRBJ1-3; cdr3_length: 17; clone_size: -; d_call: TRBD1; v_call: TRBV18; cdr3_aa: CASSRTTTGSSGNTIYF; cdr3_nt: TGTGCCAGCTCACGAACCACGACAGGGAGCTCTGGAAACACCATATATTTT
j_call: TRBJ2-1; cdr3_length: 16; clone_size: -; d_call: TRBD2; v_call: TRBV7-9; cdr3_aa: CASSLGRGSSYNEQFF; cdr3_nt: TGTGCCAGCAGCTTAGGGCGGGGGAGCTCCTACAATGAGCAGTTCTTC
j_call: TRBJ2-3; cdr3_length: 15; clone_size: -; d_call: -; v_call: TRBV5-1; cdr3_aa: CASSVQGSSTDTQYF; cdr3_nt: TGCGCCAGCAGCGTTCAGGGGAGTAGCACAGATACGCAGTATTTT
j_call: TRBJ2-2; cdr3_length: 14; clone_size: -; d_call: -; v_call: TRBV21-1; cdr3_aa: CASSQGVSTGELFF; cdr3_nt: TGTGCCAGCTCACAGGGGGTATCCACCGGGGAGCTGTTTTTT
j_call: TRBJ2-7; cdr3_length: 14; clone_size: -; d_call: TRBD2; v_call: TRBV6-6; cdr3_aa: CASTKREGLYEQYF; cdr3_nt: TGTGCCAGCACCAAGCGGGAGGGCCTGTACGAGCAGTACTTC
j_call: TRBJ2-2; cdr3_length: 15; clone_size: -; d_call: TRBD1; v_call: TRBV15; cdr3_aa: CATSGTAMMSGELFF; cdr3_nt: TGTGCCACCAGCGGGACAGCCATGATGAGCGGGGAGCTGTTTTTT
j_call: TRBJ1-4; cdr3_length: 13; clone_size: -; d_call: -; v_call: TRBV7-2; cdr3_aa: CASSLTFGVGLFF; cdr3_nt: TGTGCCAGCAGCTTAACTTTCGGGGTGGGGCTGTTTTTT
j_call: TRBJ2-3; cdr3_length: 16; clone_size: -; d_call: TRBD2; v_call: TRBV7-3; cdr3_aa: CASSLTPSGGADTQYF; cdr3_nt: TGTGCCAGCAGCTTAACGCCTAGCGGGGGGGCGGATACGCAGTATTTT
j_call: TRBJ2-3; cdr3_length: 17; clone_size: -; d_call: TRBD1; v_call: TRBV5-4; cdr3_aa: CASSSKPGTEITDTQYF; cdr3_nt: TGTGCCAGCAGCTCAAAGCCCGGGACAGAAATCACAGATACGCAGTATTTT
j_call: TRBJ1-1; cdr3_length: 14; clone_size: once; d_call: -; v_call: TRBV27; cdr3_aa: CASSPQGPLSQAFF; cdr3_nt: TGTGCCAGCAGCCCCCAGGGGCCGCTTTCCCAAGCTTTCTTT
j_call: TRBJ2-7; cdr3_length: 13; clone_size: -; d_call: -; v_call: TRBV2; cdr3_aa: CASREGAFYEQYF; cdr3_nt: TGTGCCAGCAGGGAGGGGGCTTTCTACGAGCAGTACTTC